This T cell receptor beta chain came from a study of blood T cell repertoires in COVID-19. Study information: The United States, Italy and Spain were the sources of the acute and convalescent COVID-19 samples. T cells, B-cell-depleted T cells, or PBMCs provided the cDNA or gDNA that served as material.

V was shortened by 3 bases and J by 9 bases, with 15 bases between the two germline ends. This CDR3 region has 14 residues. The germline CDR1 and CDR2 sequences are SGHTA and FQGNSA. In the source study's methods: It was from reference gene primer amplification that nucleated cell counts were estimated. TCRdb's copy holds only in-frame clones and misses some; the assay was immunoSEQ multiplex PCR. V, J and clone size are taken as reported in that table, and D and trimming were inferred from the DNA itself. Of tens of thousands of clones in the sample, more than 80% are singletons; the top ten hold around 21%.

The chain combines TRBV7-2 with TRBJ1-3, with a weak D call TRBD1 (6 bases). This sequence originates from a woman aged 80 or over with acute or convalescent COVID-19. The sequencing input was peripheral blood. CDR3 in DNA: TGTGCCAGCAGCTTCACGACAGGAGGAGGCACCATATATTTT. Translating it yields CASSFTTGGGTIYF.